This T cell receptor beta chain is from a study of control samples from healthy donors and cancer patients. V shed 4 bases and J shed 0 bases, with 7 bases lying between them. The CDR3 runs to 15 residues. From germline, CDR1 is MNHEY and CDR2 SMNVEV (reference sequence). Method: immunoSEQ multiplex PCR; TCRdb's copy keeps in-frame clones and lacks some. The table has 80,000 or so clones, 90% to 95% seen once; the top ten hold 15% to 20%. This chain connects TRBV27 to TRBJ1-6; D is unresolved. The sequencing input was blood. The TCR sequence derives from a man between 45 and 60 years old in good health. In nucleotides, the CDR3 is TGTGCCAGCAGTTCACAGAACTCCTATAATTCACCCCTCCACTTT. Translated, it gives CASSSQNSYNSPLHF.